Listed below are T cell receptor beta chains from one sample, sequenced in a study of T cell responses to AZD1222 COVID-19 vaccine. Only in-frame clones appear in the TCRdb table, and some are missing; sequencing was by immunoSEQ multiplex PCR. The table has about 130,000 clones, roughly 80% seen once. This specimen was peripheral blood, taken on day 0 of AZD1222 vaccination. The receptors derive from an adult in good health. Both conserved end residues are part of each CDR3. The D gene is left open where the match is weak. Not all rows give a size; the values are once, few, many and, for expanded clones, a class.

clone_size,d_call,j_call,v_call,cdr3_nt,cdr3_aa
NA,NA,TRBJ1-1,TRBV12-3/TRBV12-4,TGTGCCTCTTCTAGGTGGGGGACTGAAGCTTTCTTT,CASSRWGTEAFF
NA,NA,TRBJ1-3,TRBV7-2,TGTGCCAGCAGCTTAGTCCAGGCCGCGATCGGAAACACCATATATTTT,CASSLVQAAIGNTIYF
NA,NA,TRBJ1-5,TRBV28,TGTGCCAGCAGCCCAGGTGAAGGGGATAGCAATCAGCCCCAGCATTTT,CASSPGEGDSNQPQHF
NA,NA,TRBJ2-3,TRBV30,TGTGCCTGGAGTGCAGATCTTTCGGGCACAGATACGCAGTATTTT,CAWSADLSGTDTQYF
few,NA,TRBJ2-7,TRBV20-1,TGCAGTGCTGGAAGGGGGTGGGAGCAGTACTTC,CSAGRGWEQYF
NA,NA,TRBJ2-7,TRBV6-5,TGTGCCAGCAGTTGGGGCCCCACCTACGAGCAGTACTTC,CASSWGPTYEQYF
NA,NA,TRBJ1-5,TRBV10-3,TGTGCCATCAGTACCGGGACATCTGGTCAGCCCCAGCATTTT,CAISTGTSGQPQHF
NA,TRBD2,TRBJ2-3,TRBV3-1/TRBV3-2,TGTGCCAGCAGCCAAGATGGGCTAGCGGGGGATTTCTCAGATACGCAGTATTTT,CASSQDGLAGDFSDTQYF
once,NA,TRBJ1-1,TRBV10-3,TGTGCCATCATGAGGGAAATCAACACTGAAGCTTTCTTT,CAIMREINTEAFF
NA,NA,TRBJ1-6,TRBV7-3,TGTGCCAGCAGCCTACGGGCGGGTGGTTCACCCCTCCACTTT,CASSLRAGGSPLHF
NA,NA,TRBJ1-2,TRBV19,TGTGCCAGTACTTACCTTTGGGGTAACTATGGCTACACCTTC,CASTYLWGNYGYTF
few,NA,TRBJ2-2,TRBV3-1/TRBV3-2,TGTGCCAGCAGCCAAGATGGAAATGCCTCTCCGGGGAACACCGGGGAGCTGTTTTTT,CASSQDGNASPGNTGELFF
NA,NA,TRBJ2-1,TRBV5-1,TGCGCCAGCAGCTTGGACAGCCCCTACAATGAGCAGTTCTTC,CASSLDSPYNEQFF
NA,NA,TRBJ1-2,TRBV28,TGTGCCAGCAGTGATACCCGTAACTATGGCTACACCTTC,CASSDTRNYGYTF
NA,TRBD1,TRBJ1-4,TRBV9,TGTGCCAGCAGCGTAGGAGGAGGGGGCGATAATGAAAAACTGTTTTTT,CASSVGGGGDNEKLFF
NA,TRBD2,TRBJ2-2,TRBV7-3,TGTGCCAGCAGCCCCCAGACTAGCGGAAACACCGGGGAGCTGTTTTTT,CASSPQTSGNTGELFF
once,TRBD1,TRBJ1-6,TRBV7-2,TGTGCCACCACCGACAGGGAGGGCTTTGGTCCCCTCCACTTT,CATTDREGFGPLHF
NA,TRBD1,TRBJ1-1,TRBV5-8,TGTGCCAGCAGCTTGGACTTCTCAGGGGGAGAGATTCGACTAAGCACTGAAGCTTTCTTT,CASSLDFSGGEIRLSTEAFF
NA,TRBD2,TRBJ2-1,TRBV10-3,TGTGCCATCAGTGAAGGCGGGGGGGCCACCAATGAGCAGTTCTTC,CAISEGGGATNEQFF
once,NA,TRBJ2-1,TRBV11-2,TGTGCCAGCAGCTTAGGGGGGGTCCTCAATGAGCAGTTCTTC,CASSLGGVLNEQFF
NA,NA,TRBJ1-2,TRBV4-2,TGTGCCAGCAGCACCTTGAGGGGCTACACCTTC,CASSTLRGYTF
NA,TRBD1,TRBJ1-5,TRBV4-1,TGCGCCAGCGGGGAGGGGGCCCGAAATGGCAATCAGCCCCAGCATTTT,CASGEGARNGNQPQHF
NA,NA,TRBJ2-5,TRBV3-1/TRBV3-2,TGTGCCAGCAGCCAAGATCCAGCGGAAAGAAAGACCCAGTACTTC,CASSQDPAERKTQYF
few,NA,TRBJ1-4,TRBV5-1,TGCGCCAGCAGCTTGGGACGAACCTCAACTAATGAAAAACTGTTTTTT,CASSLGRTSTNEKLFF
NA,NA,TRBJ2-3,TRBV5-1,TGCGCCAGCAGCCCTTCGGGTACTACAGATACGCAGTATTTT,CASSPSGTTDTQYF
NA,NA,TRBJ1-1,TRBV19,TGTGCCAGTAGTATCGGACGGTTGAACACTGAAGCTTTCTTT,CASSIGRLNTEAFF
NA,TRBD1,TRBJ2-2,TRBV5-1,TGCGCCAGCAGCTACCGACAGGGTAACACCGGGGAGCTGTTTTTT,CASSYRQGNTGELFF
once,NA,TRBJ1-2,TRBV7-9,TGTGCCAGCAGCCGACAGGAGTATGGCTACACCTTC,CASSRQEYGYTF
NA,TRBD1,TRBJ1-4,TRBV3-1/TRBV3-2,TGTGCCAGCAGCCAACGAGGACAGGGAAGGGATGAAAAACTGTTTTTT,CASSQRGQGRDEKLFF
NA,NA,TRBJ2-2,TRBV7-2,TGTGCCAGCAGCTTACTGGTAGGGGGCACCGGGGAGCTGTTTTTT,CASSLLVGGTGELFF
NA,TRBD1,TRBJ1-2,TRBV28,TGTGCCAGCAGGAGTACAGGGGCCTCCTTCTTC,CASRSTGASFF
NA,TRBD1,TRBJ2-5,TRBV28,TGTGCCAGCAGGTGGACAGGGTCAGAGACCCAGTACTTC,CASRWTGSETQYF
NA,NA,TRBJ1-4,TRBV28,TGTGCCAGCAGTTTTTCACAAATTAATGAAAAACTGTTTTTT,CASSFSQINEKLFF
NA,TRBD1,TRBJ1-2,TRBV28,TGTGCCACGGGACAGGAGAACTATGGCTACACCTTC,CATGQENYGYTF
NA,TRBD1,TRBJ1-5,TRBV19,TGTGCCTCCAGGACAGGGGGAACTGAACAGCCCCAGCATTTT,CASRTGGTEQPQHF
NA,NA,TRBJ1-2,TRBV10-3,TGTGCCATCAGTGACCAGGGGAACGGCTACACCTTC,CAISDQGNGYTF
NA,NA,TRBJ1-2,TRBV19,TGTGCCAGTAGTATCTCCTGGGGTCAGGGCTATGGCTACACCTTC,CASSISWGQGYGYTF
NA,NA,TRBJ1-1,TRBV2,TGTGCCAGCAGGCGGCCTTTATTGAACACTGAAGCTTTCTTT,CASRRPLLNTEAFF
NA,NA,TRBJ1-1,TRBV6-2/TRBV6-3,TGTGCCAGCAGCCACCCCAGGGGTAACACTGAAGCTTTCTTT,CASSHPRGNTEAFF
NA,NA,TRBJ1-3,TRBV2,TGTGCCAGTATACTTGGAGGCTCTGGAAACACCATATATTTT,CASILGGSGNTIYF
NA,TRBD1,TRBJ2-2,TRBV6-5,TGTGCCAGCAGTAACCGGGACAGCACCGGGGAGCTGTTTTTT,CASSNRDSTGELFF
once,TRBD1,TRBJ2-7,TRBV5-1,TGCGCCAGCAGCTCCCTACAGGGGAACGAGCAGTACTTC,CASSSLQGNEQYF
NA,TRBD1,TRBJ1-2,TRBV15,TGTGCCACCAGCCCTTTCGTGGGACAGGAGATCTTCTATGGCTACACCTTC,CATSPFVGQEIFYGYTF
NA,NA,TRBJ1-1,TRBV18,TGTGCCAGCTCGAAAGGGGGAGTTGGCACTGAAGCTTTCTTT,CASSKGGVGTEAFF
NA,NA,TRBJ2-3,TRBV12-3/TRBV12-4,TGTGCCAGCAGTTTAGACCTTAATACGCAGTATTTT,CASSLDLNTQYF
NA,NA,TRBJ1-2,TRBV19,TGTGCCAGTAGCCGAACGACTCCTGCTAACTATGGCTACACCTTC,CASSRTTPANYGYTF
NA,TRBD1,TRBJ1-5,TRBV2,TGTGCCAGCAGTGTCGGGACAGTCCTACAGCCCCAGCATTTT,CASSVGTVLQPQHF
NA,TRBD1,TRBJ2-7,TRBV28,TGTGCCAGCAGTTTATTAACGGGACAGGGTTTCTACGAGCAGTACTTC,CASSLLTGQGFYEQYF
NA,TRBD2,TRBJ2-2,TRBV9,TGTGCCAGCAGCGTATCTAGCGGCTCCACCGGGGAGCTGTTTTTT,CASSVSSGSTGELFF
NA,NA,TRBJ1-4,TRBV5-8,TGTGCCAGCAGCCGCCACAGGGATGAAAAACTGTTTTTT,CASSRHRDEKLFF
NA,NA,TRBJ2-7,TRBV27,TGTGCCAGCAGTCGATTGGGGGGGGCGAACGAGCAGTACTTC,CASSRLGGANEQYF
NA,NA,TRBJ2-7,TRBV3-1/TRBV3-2,TGTGCCAGCAGCCGTAGGGCACGTAGGGACGAGCAGTACTTC,CASSRRARRDEQYF
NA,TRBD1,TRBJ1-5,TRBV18,TGTGCCAGCTCACCCTCGGGACAGGGCAGGAGCAATCAGCCCCAGCATTTT,CASSPSGQGRSNQPQHF
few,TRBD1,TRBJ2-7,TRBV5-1,TGCGCCAGCAGCACGACAGGGCCCCACGAGCAGTACTTC,CASSTTGPHEQYF
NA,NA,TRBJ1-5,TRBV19,TGTGCCAGTAGTTTAGGAGCAAATAGCAATCAGCCCCAGCATTTT,CASSLGANSNQPQHF
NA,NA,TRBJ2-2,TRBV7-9,TGTGCCAGCAGCCCGAACACCGGGGAGCTGTTTTTT,CASSPNTGELFF
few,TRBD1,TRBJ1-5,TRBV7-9,TGTGCCAGCAGCTTGACAGGGGGCAAGCAGCCCCAGCATTTT,CASSLTGGKQPQHF
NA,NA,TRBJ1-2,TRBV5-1,TGCGCCAGCAGCTTGGGACCCTATGGCTACACCTTC,CASSLGPYGYTF
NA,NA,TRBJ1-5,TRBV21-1,TGTGCCAGCAGCAAGTACAGGTCCGGACAAGACAAAGATCAGCCCCAGCATTTT,CASSKYRSGQDKDQPQHF